The entry below describes one T cell receptor (beta chain). This entry belongs to a study of blood T cell repertoires in COVID-19. Methods used by the authors: Estimation of nucleated cell counts relied on the amplification of reference gene primers. Some clones are missing from TCRdb's copy, which holds only in-frame ones; the method was immunoSEQ multiplex PCR. D and trimming come from the DNA, and the V and J calls and clone size come from that table. In the table there are about 120,000 clones, over 75% of which are singletons. Germline assignment: CDR1 DFQATT and CDR2 SNEGSKA (reference sequence). V was trimmed by 4 bases and J by 5 bases, leaving 11 bases between them. CDR3 size: 12 residues.

The sequencing input was peripheral blood. This receptor was identified in a woman at least 80 years old with active or convalescent COVID-19. The rearrangement joins TRBV20-1 to TRBJ1-2, with D possibly matching TRBD1 (6 bases). CDR3 nucleotide sequence: TGCAGTGCTACTGAGGGGGGGTATGGCTACACCTTC. Translating it yields CSATEGGYGYTF.